Presented here are 7 T cell receptor beta chains from one specimen sequenced in a study of regulatory T cells in long-lasting Graves disease. Time point of the sample: newly diagnosed GD, antithyroid drugs for less than 3 months. After RNA was extracted from PBMCs, the TCR library was made from it. TCR beta libraries were built with iRepertoire HTBI primers and Arm-PCR of CDR3 regions. TCRdb itself ran the multiplex PCR reads through MiXCR, one entry per CDR3 protein. Among 530,000 or so distinct CDR3 sequences listed, about 14% were seen once. Separately, the same data were catalogued under a study of T cells in Graves' hyperthyroidism and ophthalmopathy.

The sequenced sample was peripheral blood mononuclear cells (PBMCs), obtained at new diagnosis, from a patient treated with antithyroid drugs. The receptors come from a man aged 25 to 40 with Graves disease.

The chain is built from TRBV19 and TRBJ1-3; D is unresolved. Germline-derived CDR1 and CDR2 are LNHDA and SQIVND (reference sequence). Deletions cut 5 bases from V and 0 bases from J, with 11 bases between. The CDR3 is made up of 15 amino acids. CDR3 nucleotides: TGTGCCAGTAGTCTCGAAGACTCCTCTGGAAACACCATATATTTT. Translated, it gives CASSLEDSSGNTIYF.

This clonotype was counted at least ten times. The chain is built from TRBV12-3 or TRBV12-4 and TRBJ1-2; 7 bases map to TRBD1. This CDR3 contains 14 residues. Trimming took 6 bases from V and 6 from J; bases not matched to a gene: 10. CDR3: CASSHSGGGDGYTF. CDR3 in DNA: TGTGCCAGCAGCCACTCGGGAGGGGGCGATGGCTACACCTTC.

The count of this clonotype is one. V gene TRBV18 combines with J gene TRBJ1-2; no clear D gene. The CDR3 extends over 14 amino acids. The germline gives CDR1 KGHSH, CDR2 LQKENI. V was clipped by 2 bases and J by 7 bases, with 14 bases between them. The CDR3 here is CASSPTVSSGGYTF. The CDR3 DNA is TGTGCCAGCTCACCAACAGTTTCAAGCGGTGGCTACACCTTC. Based on the CDR3 plus reference TRBV18 and TRBJ1-2, the full variable domain is NAGVMQNPRHLVRRRGQEARLRCSPMKGHSHVYWYRQLPEEGLKFMVYLQKENIIDESGMPKERFSAEFPKEGPSILRIQQVVRGDSAAYFCASSPTVSSGGYTFGSGTRLTVV.

Ten or more counts support this clonotype. The chain uses TRBV7-2 and TRBJ2-3, with TRBD2 identical over 13 bases. V was pared by 5 bases and J by 2 bases, with 7 bases of the junction left unmatched. Per germline, CDR1 SGHTA and CDR2 FQGNSA. The CDR3 spans 17 residues. CDR3 DNA sequence: TGTGCCAGCAGCCAGAGTGGACTAGCGGGAGTCACAGATACGCAGTATTTT. This codes for CASSQSGLAGVTDTQYF.

Only a few counts were recorded for this clonotype. The chain carries TRBV18 and TRBJ1-4; perhaps TRBD1 as D (6 bases). CDR3 size: 13 residues. Between the trimmed V and J ends, which lost 1 base and 8 bases, there was a span of 8 bases. Germline V gene sequence: CDR1 KGHSH, CDR2 LQKENI. CDR3 region: CASSPRDNEKLFF. The CDR3 region has the DNA TGTGCCAGCTCACCACGGGACAACGAAAAACTGTTTTTT.

This clonotype was picked up a small number of times. The V and J genes are TRBV13 and TRBJ2-5; 9 bases agree with TRBD1. Germline loops: CDR1 PRHDT, CDR2 FYEKMQ (reference sequence). The CDR3 runs 16 residues. Unmatched junction bases numbered 12, after V lost 5 bases and J lost 5 bases. The CDR3 sequence is CASSGLTGGEIETQYF. The CDR3 coding sequence is TGTGCCAGCAGCGGATTGACAGGGGGAGAAATTGAGACCCAGTACTTC.

The rearrangement joins TRBV7-2 to TRBJ2-1, with D perhaps matching TRBD2 (7 bases). The CDR3 length is 15 residues. Trimming stripped 6 bases from V and 8 bases from J, with 20 bases between. CDR1 SGHTA and CDR2 FQGNSA come from the germline V gene. In DNA form, the CDR3 reads TGTGCCAGCAGGCCCGGAGGGGGGGGGGGCTATGAGCAGTTCTTC. Translation: CASRPGGGGGYEQFF.